The rows below give T cell receptor beta chains drawn from one sample of a study of blood T cells in healthy people across ages. In TCRdb, the 5' RACE reads were re-called with MiXCR into one record per CDR3 protein. The sample consists of about 1,000,000 distinct CDR3 sequences, 40% to 55% of them appearing once. The material sequenced was blood. The origin of the receptors is a woman aged 60-70 years in good health. Both conserved end residues are part of each CDR3. D genes are given only for firm matches. The size entry is marked missing in some rows and otherwise reads once, few, many or a size class.

d_call	v_call	clone_size	j_call	cdr3_aa	cdr3_nt
.	TRBV7-9	few	TRBJ2-7	CASSLSLIREQYF	TGTGCCAGCAGCCTAAGCCTGATCCGCGAGCAGTACTTC
TRBD2	TRBV5-1	many	TRBJ2-1	CASRRLAGSYNEQFF	TGTGCCAGCAGACGACTAGCGGGTAGCTACAATGAGCAGTTCTTC
TRBD2	TRBV7-2	.	TRBJ2-7	CASTTSGKSHEQYF	TGTGCCAGCACCACTAGCGGGAAGTCCCACGAGCAGTACTTC
TRBD1	TRBV7-9	.	TRBJ2-5	CASSHGTGQETQYF	TGTGCCAGCAGCCACGGGACAGGCCAAGAGACCCAGTACTTC
TRBD2	TRBV27	few	TRBJ2-5	CASSFSTSGGGLQETQYF	TGTGCCAGCAGTTTTAGCACTAGCGGGGGGGGTCTCCAAGAGACCCAGTACTTC
TRBD2	TRBV20-1	few	TRBJ2-5	CSARNSGSPKETQYF	TGCAGTGCTAGGAATAGCGGGAGCCCAAAAGAGACCCAGTACTTC
TRBD1	TRBV27	few	TRBJ1-1	CASRQQGAQTEAFF	TGTGCCAGCAGACAACAGGGGGCGCAGACTGAAGCTTTCTTT
.	TRBV27	many	TRBJ2-3	CASTPVGLGVSGTQYF	TGTGCCAGCACCCCCGTCGGGCTCGGCGTTAGTGGGACGCAGTATTTT
.	TRBV12-3/TRBV12-4	few	TRBJ1-2	CASGRLYGYTF	TGTGCCAGCGGCAGACTATATGGCTACACCTTC
TRBD1	TRBV7-3	.	TRBJ1-2	CASSSTGGADYGYTF	TGTGCCAGCAGCTCGACAGGGGGCGCCGACTATGGCTACACCTTC
TRBD2	TRBV6-5	few	TRBJ2-5	CASSYMASGETQYF	TGTGCCAGCAGTTACATGGCTAGCGGAGAGACCCAGTACTTC
TRBD2	TRBV20-1	few	TRBJ2-5	CSASALAGVGETQYF	TGCAGTGCTAGCGCCTTAGCGGGAGTTGGCGAGACCCAGTACTTC
TRBD2	TRBV7-9	.	TRBJ2-5	CASSSGTSGLETQYF	TGTGCCAGCAGCTCCGGGACTAGCGGTTTAGAGACCCAGTACTTC
.	TRBV20-1	.	TRBJ2-5	CSASPSYWYQETQYF	TGCAGTGCTTCCCCTAGCTATTGGTACCAAGAGACCCAGTACTTC
.	TRBV12-3/TRBV12-4	.	TRBJ2-7	CASSLGYPSYEQYF	TGTGCCAGCAGTTTAGGGTACCCCTCCTACGAGCAGTACTTC
.	TRBV4-2	few	TRBJ2-5	CASSTRSGQETQYF	TGTGCCAGCAGCACTCGTAGCGGACAAGAGACCCAGTACTTC
TRBD2	TRBV20-1	few	TRBJ2-3	CSARDRLAEVGDTQYF	TGCAGTGCTAGAGATCGGCTAGCGGAGGTGGGAGATACGCAGTATTTT
TRBD1	TRBV5-1	.	TRBJ2-1	CASSLPGQLGNEQFF	TGCGCCAGCAGCCTTCCGGGACAGCTTGGGAATGAGCAGTTCTTC
.	TRBV20-1	.	TRBJ2-3	CSVPGGLTDTQYF	TGCAGTGTACCGGGGGGCCTGACAGATACGCAGTATTTT
.	TRBV6-6	few	TRBJ2-3	CASSSKADTQYF	TGTGCCAGCAGTTCGAAAGCAGATACGCAGTATTTT
.	TRBV12-3/TRBV12-4	many	TRBJ2-7	CASSPHPYEQYF	TGTGCCAGCAGTCCCCATCCCTACGAGCAGTACTTC
TRBD2	TRBV10-3	.	TRBJ2-1	CAISPGLAPQSSYNEQFF	TGTGCCATCAGTCCGGGACTAGCGCCCCAGAGCTCCTACAATGAGCAGTTCTTC
TRBD1	TRBV12-3/TRBV12-4	.	TRBJ2-1	CASRRTGGLYNEQFF	TGTGCCAGCAGGCGGACAGGCGGGCTCTACAATGAGCAGTTCTTC
TRBD2	TRBV20-1	few	TRBJ2-5	CSASWLAEETQYF	TGCAGTGCTAGTTGGCTAGCGGAAGAGACCCAGTACTTC
.	TRBV20-1	few	TRBJ2-1	CSAWTGVENEQFF	TGCAGTGCTTGGACGGGAGTTGAGAATGAGCAGTTCTTC
TRBD2	TRBV6-5	.	TRBJ2-7	CASSYSQREIYEQYF	TGTGCCAGCAGTTACTCCCAGCGGGAGATTTACGAGCAGTACTTC
.	TRBV21-1	few	TRBJ2-5	CASSMIVVNETQYF	TGTGCCAGCAGCATGATAGTAGTAAATGAGACCCAGTACTTC
.	TRBV11-2	.	TRBJ2-1	CASRKVADNEQFF	TGTGCCAGCCGGAAGGTAGCGGACAATGAGCAGTTCTTC
TRBD2	TRBV5-6	.	TRBJ2-3	CASSFPRDPDRTSGSTDTQYF	TGTGCCAGCAGCTTCCCCAGGGATCCGGATAGGACTAGCGGGAGTACAGATACGCAGTATTTT
.	TRBV27	.	TRBJ2-3	CASAPGRDTQYF	TGTGCCAGCGCCCCCGGCCGAGATACGCAGTATTTT
.	TRBV9	few	TRBJ2-3	CASSVEGEGTQYF	TGTGCCAGCAGCGTAGAGGGGGAGGGTACGCAGTATTTT
TRBD2	TRBV29-1	few	TRBJ2-5	CSVEFLAGLTETQYF	TGCAGCGTTGAGTTTCTAGCGGGACTTACGGAGACCCAGTACTTC
TRBD2	TRBV24-1	few	TRBJ2-1	CATSDFGSGRAVPHEQFF	TGTGCCACCAGTGATTTCGGTAGCGGGAGGGCCGTCCCGCATGAGCAGTTCTTC
TRBD1	TRBV10-3	few	TRBJ2-6	CATHGTGRSGANVLTF	TGTGCCACCCACGGGACAGGCCGCTCTGGGGCCAACGTCCTGACTTTC
TRBD1	TRBV28	few	TRBJ2-7	CASSLDNVRGNYEQYF	TGTGCCAGCAGTTTAGATAATGTCAGGGGGAACTACGAGCAGTACTTC
TRBD2	TRBV29-1	.	TRBJ2-5	CSVEDEELAGEGNEQYF	TGCAGCGTTGAAGATGAAGAACTAGCGGGAGAGGGCAATGAGCAGTACTTC
.	TRBV10-3	few	TRBJ2-4	CAISRGAREQYF	TGTGCCATCAGTCGGGGGGCGAGGGAGCAGTACTTC
.	TRBV11-3	.	TRBJ2-3	CASSPDYHTDTQYF	TGTGCCAGCAGCCCCGACTACCACACAGATACGCAGTATTTT
.	TRBV4-2	.	TRBJ2-7	CASSPELRAPGEQYF	TGTGCCAGCAGCCCAGAGCTCCGGGCCCCGGGGGAGCAGTACTTC
.	TRBV5-1	.	TRBJ1-4	CASSSGGPGSIDEKLFF	TGCGCCAGCAGCTCGGGAGGACCGGGAAGTATAGATGAAAAACTGTTTTTT
TRBD1	TRBV6-6	.	TRBJ1-1	CASTPPTGIDTEAFF	TGTGCCAGCACCCCACCGACAGGGATCGACACTGAAGCTTTCTTT
.	TRBV20-1	.	TRBJ2-1	CSALGDWGNEQFF	TGCAGTGCTTTAGGAGATTGGGGCAATGAGCAGTTCTTC
TRBD1	TRBV10-3	few	TRBJ1-1	CAISPDRGGTEAFF	TGTGCCATCAGTCCAGACAGGGGAGGGACTGAAGCTTTCTTT
.	TRBV11-2	.	TRBJ2-1	CASSLVPAVYYNEQFF	TGTGCCAGCAGCTTAGTTCCAGCAGTGTACTACAATGAGCAGTTCTTC
.	TRBV6-1	few	TRBJ1-4	CASSEQGSMDEKLFF	TGTGCCAGCAGTGAACAGGGGTCGATGGATGAAAAACTGTTTTTT
TRBD1	TRBV14	few	TRBJ2-1	CASSPFLPTGAGYNEQFF	TGTGCCAGCAGCCCCTTTCTTCCCACAGGGGCCGGCTACAATGAGCAGTTCTTC
.	TRBV12-3/TRBV12-4	.	TRBJ2-1	CASSFEAGSQREQFF	TGTGCCAGCAGTTTCGAGGCGGGAAGTCAGCGTGAGCAGTTCTTC
.	TRBV12-3/TRBV12-4	few	TRBJ1-5	CASSRDFYSNQPQHF	TGTGCCAGCAGCCGAGACTTCTATAGCAATCAGCCCCAGCATTTT
TRBD1	TRBV20-1	.	TRBJ1-1	CSARLTTGGDTEAFF	TGCAGTGCTAGACTCACGACAGGGGGCGACACTGAAGCTTTCTTT
TRBD1	TRBV3-1	few	TRBJ1-2	CASSPQGDYGYTF	TGTGCCAGCAGTCCCCAGGGGGACTATGGCTACACCTTC
TRBD1	TRBV12-3/TRBV12-4	.	TRBJ1-2	CASSLGDRRGYTF	TGTGCCAGCAGTTTAGGGGACAGAAGGGGCTACACCTTC
.	TRBV20-1	.	TRBJ1-2	CNARAITQVYYYGYTF	TGCAATGCTAGAGCTATTACGCAGGTTTATTACTATGGCTACACCTTC
TRBD2	TRBV11-2	.	TRBJ2-7	CASSLVGTSTYNEQYF	TGTGCCAGCAGCTTAGTCGGGACTAGCACTTACAATGAGCAGTACTTC